Listed below are T cell receptor beta chains from one sample, sequenced in a study of beta chain features in type 1 diabetes. Some clones are missing from TCRdb's copy, which holds only in-frame ones; the method was immunoSEQ multiplex PCR. The sample includes 150,000 to 170,000 clones, 10% to 13% of them seen just once. Input material: central memory CD4+ T cells from blood. All receptors derive from a man aged 25 to 40 with type 1 diabetes. CDR3s include the opening cysteine and the closing phenylalanine or tryptophan. D genes are given only for firm matches. For some rows the clone size is stated as once, few or many, or as a class when expanded; others skip it.

v_gene	j_gene	abundance	d_gene	CDR3aa	CDR3nt
TRBV30	TRBJ2-6	-	-	CAWRVGRGLGANVLTF	TGTGCCTGGAGGGTGGGTCGCGGGCTCGGGGCCAACGTCCTGACTTTC
TRBV19	TRBJ1-2	few	-	CASSRAYGYTF	TGTGCCAGTAGCAGGGCCTATGGCTACACCTTC
TRBV7-2	TRBJ1-5	-	TRBD1	CASSVQGQGRQPQHF	TGTGCCAGCAGCGTCCAAGGACAGGGAAGACAGCCCCAGCATTTT
TRBV5-4	TRBJ2-3	few	-	CASSSGDTQYF	TGTGCCAGCAGCTCGGGTGATACGCAGTATTTT
TRBV18	TRBJ2-1	few	-	CASSSILRYNEQFF	TGTGCCAGCTCATCAATCTTGCGATACAATGAGCAGTTCTTC
TRBV27	TRBJ2-5	-	TRBD2	CASSLGLAGGKYQETQYF	TGTGCCAGCAGTCTGGGACTAGCGGGAGGGAAGTACCAAGAGACCCAGTACTTC
TRBV7-2	TRBJ2-7	-	-	CASSSGVGQPAYEQYF	TGTGCCAGCAGCTCGGGGGTAGGGCAGCCCGCCTACGAGCAGTACTTC
TRBV5-1	TRBJ2-3	-	TRBD2	CASSVGTTMDTQYF	TGCGCCAGCAGCGTCGGGACTACAATGGATACGCAGTATTTT
TRBV28	TRBJ1-1	-	-	CASSSLGHTGEAFF	TGTGCCAGCAGTTCACTGGGACACACAGGTGAAGCTTTCTTT
TRBV18	TRBJ2-7	few	TRBD2	CASSGTSGSGYEQYF	TGTGCCAGCTCAGGGACTAGCGGGAGTGGCTACGAGCAGTACTTC
TRBV18	TRBJ1-4	few	-	CASSPRGGVDEKLFF	TGTGCCAGCTCACCAAGGGGGGGCGTGGACGAAAAACTGTTTTTT
TRBV5-1	TRBJ2-1	few	TRBD2	CASSRGLAENNEQFF	TGCGCCAGCAGCCGCGGACTAGCGGAGAACAATGAGCAGTTCTTC
TRBV9	TRBJ1-1	few	-	CASSQTGDLNTEAFF	TGTGCCAGCAGCCAGACGGGGGACCTGAACACTGAAGCTTTCTTT
TRBV5-1	TRBJ2-7	-	TRBD1	CASSFGQGASEQYF	TGCGCCAGCAGCTTCGGACAGGGGGCTAGTGAGCAGTACTTC
TRBV2	TRBJ2-7	-	TRBD1	CASCPDRTYEQYF	TGTGCCAGCTGTCCGGACAGGACCTACGAGCAGTACTTC
TRBV15	TRBJ1-1	-	TRBD1	CATGQGRATEAFF	TGTGCCACCGGACAGGGGCGAGCCACTGAAGCTTTCTTT
TRBV4-1	TRBJ2-7	few	-	CASSQVETDYEQYF	TGCGCCAGCAGCCAAGTAGAGACAGATTACGAGCAGTACTTC
TRBV14	TRBJ2-7	-	TRBD1	CASSHIRTGGEQYF	TGTGCCAGCAGCCACATTAGGACAGGGGGCGAGCAGTACTTC
TRBV10-3	TRBJ2-1	few	TRBD2	CAISEREEGNEQFF	TGTGCCATCAGTGAGCGGGAGGAGGGGAATGAGCAGTTCTTC
TRBV9	TRBJ2-5	-	-	CASSVGGETQYF	TGTGCCAGCAGCGTAGGGGGCGAGACCCAGTACTTC
TRBV7-2	TRBJ2-7	-	TRBD1	CASSLGQYYEQYF	TGTGCCAGCAGCTTGGGACAGTACTACGAGCAGTACTTC
TRBV4-2	TRBJ2-7	-	-	CASSQDEQGPYEQYF	TGTGCCAGCAGCCAAGATGAACAGGGTCCCTACGAGCAGTACTTC
TRBV7-2	TRBJ2-4	-	TRBD2	CASGPGLGNIQYF	TGTGCCAGCGGCCCGGGACTAGGTAACATTCAGTACTTC
TRBV29-1	TRBJ2-7	few	TRBD2	CSVDGTSGSDEQYF	TGCAGCGTGGACGGGACTAGCGGGAGCGACGAGCAGTACTTC
TRBV5-4	TRBJ2-6	-	-	CASSLDSSSGANVLTF	TGTGCCAGCAGCTTGGACAGCAGTTCTGGGGCCAACGTCCTGACTTTC
TRBV5-4	TRBJ2-3	few	-	CASSLDKRSTDTQYF	TGTGCCAGCAGCTTGGATAAGCGTAGCACAGATACGCAGTATTTT
TRBV5-1	TRBJ2-1	-	TRBD2	CASSASGSSYNEQFF	TGCGCCAGCAGCGCTAGCGGGAGCTCCTACAATGAGCAGTTCTTC
TRBV27	TRBJ1-2	few	-	CASSLVAGGGGGYTF	TGTGCCAGCAGTTTAGTGGCGGGGGGCGGAGGTGGCTACACCTTC
TRBV28	TRBJ2-7	-	TRBD1	CASRSGTGSYEQYF	TGTGCCAGCAGGTCCGGGACAGGGAGCTACGAGCAGTACTTC
TRBV9	TRBJ2-1	-	-	CASSVGGTSYNEQFF	TGTGCCAGCAGCGTAGGGGGCACGTCCTACAATGAGCAGTTCTTC
TRBV5-1	TRBJ2-5	-	-	CASSSGQETQYF	TGCGCCAGCAGCTCGGGCCAAGAGACCCAGTACTTC
TRBV29-1	TRBJ2-7	few	TRBD2	CSVVLAGPYEQYF	TGCAGCGTTGTACTAGCGGGACCCTACGAGCAGTACTTC
TRBV7-3	TRBJ2-3	few	-	CASSSGLLGTDTQYF	TGTGCCAGCAGCTCGGGACTGTTAGGCACCGATACGCAGTATTTT
TRBV15	TRBJ1-1	-	-	CATSRGGVRYTEAFF	TGTGCCACCAGCAGAGGGGGGGTGCGCTACACTGAAGCTTTCTTT
TRBV7-9	TRBJ2-7	-	-	CASGTLDRYEQYF	TGTGCCAGCGGGACTCTAGATCGCTACGAGCAGTACTTC
TRBV5-1	TRBJ2-1	-	-	CASSIGLEQFF	TGCGCCAGCAGCATCGGACTAGAGCAGTTCTTC
TRBV28	TRBJ1-2	-	-	CASSSRGWGYTF	TGTGCCAGCAGTTCCCGCGGGTGGGGCTACACCTTC
TRBV7-9	TRBJ2-1	-	-	CASSLTRSNEQFF	TGTGCCAGCAGCTTAACCAGGTCCAATGAGCAGTTCTTC
TRBV7-2	TRBJ2-3	-	TRBD1	CASSFSDRGSTDTQYF	TGTGCCAGCAGCTTCTCAGACAGGGGAAGCACAGATACGCAGTATTTT
TRBV15	TRBJ1-2	few	TRBD1	CATSRANRDRNNYGYTF	TGTGCCACCAGCAGAGCGAACCGGGACAGAAATAACTATGGCTACACCTTC
TRBV11-2	TRBJ2-5	few	TRBD2	CASSLKTSGRQTQYF	TGTGCCAGCAGCTTAAAGACTAGCGGGAGGCAGACCCAGTACTTC
TRBV11-2	TRBJ2-1	-	-	CASSLQGNEQFF	TGTGCCAGCAGCCTACAGGGCAATGAGCAGTTCTTC
TRBV2	TRBJ1-2	-	-	CASSATRTAANYGYTF	TGTGCCAGCAGCGCAACACGGACAGCAGCTAACTATGGCTACACCTTC
TRBV7-2	TRBJ1-2	-	-	CASNLRLTTYGYTF	TGTGCCAGCAACCTCCGGCTAACTACCTATGGCTACACCTTC
TRBV15	TRBJ1-2	-	-	CATSRGRGANYGYTF	TGTGCCACCAGCAGAGGACGGGGGGCGAACTATGGCTACACCTTC
TRBV5-1	TRBJ2-7	few	-	CASSLERHIYEQYF	TGCGCCAGCAGCTTGGAGAGACACATCTACGAGCAGTACTTC
TRBV15	TRBJ2-5	few	TRBD1	CATSRRTGGAETQYF	TGTGCCACCAGCAGAAGGACAGGGGGCGCGGAGACCCAGTACTTC
TRBV29-1	TRBJ2-1	few	-	CSVEGRVAADEQFF	TGCAGCGTTGAAGGAAGGGTAGCGGCGGATGAGCAGTTCTTC
TRBV7-2	TRBJ1-5	-	-	CASSTPHLNQPQHF	TGTGCCAGCAGCACGCCACACCTCAATCAGCCCCAGCATTTT
TRBV28	TRBJ2-5	-	TRBD1	CASTWNRGLRETQYF	TGTGCCAGCACCTGGAACAGGGGGCTTCGTGAGACCCAGTACTTC